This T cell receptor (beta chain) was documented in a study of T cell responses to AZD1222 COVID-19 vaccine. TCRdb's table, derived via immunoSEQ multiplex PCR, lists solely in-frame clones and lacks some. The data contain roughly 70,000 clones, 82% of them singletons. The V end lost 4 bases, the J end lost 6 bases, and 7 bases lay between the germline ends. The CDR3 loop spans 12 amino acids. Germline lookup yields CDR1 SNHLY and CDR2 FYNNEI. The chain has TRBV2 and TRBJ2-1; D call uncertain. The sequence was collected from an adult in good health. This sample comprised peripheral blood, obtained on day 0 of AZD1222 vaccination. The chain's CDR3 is CASSGTGNEQFF. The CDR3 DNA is TGTGCCAGCAGTGGGACGGGCAATGAGCAGTTCTTC.